The clone carrying this T cell receptor beta chain came up a few times. Its specificity is not known. These data originate in a study of post-analysis software for immune sequencing data. Study background: Relapsing-remitting, secondary progressive and progressive-relapsing courses of multiple sclerosis were included.

Study-wide findings and caveats: Samples from a shared batch, those prepared together, strongly co-clustered by F measure. Patients used roughly five TRBV segments, including TRBV5-6, TRBV5-1 and TRBV20-1, more often than controls.

Presence of unique molecular identifiers characterized the TCR beta cDNA libraries. cDNA molecules numbering about half a million came from about 1 to 10 million T cells. A single record per CDR3 protein comes from TCRdb applying MiXCR to the PCR reads. The sample includes 160,000 or so distinct CDR3 sequences, 35% to 40% seen only once; the top ten take about 26%. The ends lost 5 bases at V and 5 bases at J; junction bases unmatched: 8. The CDR3 has 15 amino acids. Germline-derived CDR1 and CDR2 are SEHNR and FQNEAQ (reference sequence). The genes are TRBV7-9 and TRBJ2-1; TRBD2 matches 8 bases. Sequencing used blood, obtained after autologous hematopoietic stem cell transplantation. This sequence originates from a girl aged 10-17 years with multiple sclerosis. The CDR3 DNA is TGTGCCAGCAGCCAGGTGTTAGCGGGAAACAATGAGCAGTTCTTC. The encoded protein is CASSQVLAGNNEQFF.